These 31 T cell receptor beta chains came from one sample sequenced in a study of shared clonotypes between healthy human individuals. The repertoire was sequenced with immunoSEQ multiplex PCR; TCRdb's copy has only in-frame clones and lacks some. The data contain 650,000 to 800,000 clones, approximately 72% of them seen just once; the ten biggest clones take up over 1.5%. Source material: memory CD4+ T cells sorted from blood. Subset defined: CD45RA-negative fraction. The source of these receptors is a woman aged 25 to 39 in good health.

This clone was picked up a small number of times. The gene calls are TRBV19 and TRBJ2-5; 10 bases fit TRBD2. Per germline, CDR1 LNHDA and CDR2 SQIVND (reference sequence). The CDR3 consists of 14 residues. After removal of 4 bases from V and 5 bases from J, the junction contained 4 bases not matched to a gene. CDR3 in DNA: TGTGCCAGTAGTAAGCGGGAGGGCAGGGAGACCCAGTACTTC. Protein: CASSKREGRETQYF.

Only one count was recorded for this clone. This chain connects TRBV29-1 to TRBJ1-2, with 9 bases that match TRBD1. The CDR3 runs to 12 residues. V lost 7 bases, J lost 7 bases, and 7 bases stayed unmatched. Germline-derived CDR1 and CDR2 are SQVTM and ANQGSEA. The CDR3 region has the DNA TGCAGCGCCGAGGGACAGGGACTTGGCTACACCTTC. It encodes CSAEGQGLGYTF.

V and J are TRBV7-6 and TRBJ2-5, with D perhaps assigned TRBD1 or TRBD2 (6 bases each). The CDR3 has 15 amino acids. Germline V gene lookup returns CDR1 SGHVS and CDR2 FNYEAQ. The V gene lost 0 bases and the J gene lost 6 bases, with 14 bases spanning the gap. CDR3 nucleotides: TGTGCCAGCAGCTTAGCGGGGGGCGAGGGACAGACCCAGTACTTC. Amino acids: CASSLAGGEGQTQYF. Full variable domain (missing parts from reference TRBV7-6 and TRBJ2-5): GAGVSQSPRYKVTKRGQDVALRCDPISGHVSLYWYRQALGQGPEFLTYFNYEAQQDKSGLPNDRFSAERPEGSISTLTIQRTEQRDSAMYRCASSLAGGEGQTQYFGPGTRLLVL.

The V and J genes are TRBV2 and TRBJ2-3; 9 bases map to TRBD2. CDR3 length: 16 amino acids. Germline V gives CDR1 SNHLY, CDR2 FYNNEI. The ends lost 5 bases at V and 9 bases at J; junction bases unmatched: 15. CDR3 sequence: CASSPTWSLAGKTQYF. CDR3 nucleotides: TGTGCCAGCAGTCCAACATGGAGTCTAGCGGGGAAGACGCAGTATTTT.

This clone was observed a handful of times. J is TRBJ2-1 and V is TRBV2; D remains unclear. Germline V gives CDR1 SNHLY, CDR2 FYNNEI. Trimming stripped 5 bases from V and 9 bases from J, with 8 bases between. This CDR3 has 11 residues. DNA of the CDR3: TGTGCCAGCAGTCCAAGGAGTGAGCAGTTCTTC. As protein: CASSPRSEQFF.

CDR3 in DNA: TGTGCCATCACCGACAGGGAGGCCGGGTCCCTATCTGGCTACACCTTC. It codes for CAITDREAGSLSGYTF. V usage is TRBV10-3 and J usage is TRBJ1-2; TRBD1 matches at 7 bases. V dropped 7 bases and J dropped 7; count of bases not matched to a gene: 18. This CDR3 is built from 16 residues. The germline V gene encodes CDR1 ENHRY and CDR2 SYGVKD.

The chain combines TRBV11-2 with TRBJ1-2; weak D call: TRBD1 (5 bases). The V gene's germline CDR1 is SGHAT and CDR2 FQNNGV. The CDR3 has 14 residues. The germline V and J ends were trimmed by 4 bases and 7 bases, with 16 bases remaining between them. DNA for the CDR3: TGTGCCAGCAGCTCTCCTAAACAGGACCTTGGCTACACCTTC. Translating it yields CASSSPKQDLGYTF.

V and J are TRBV18 and TRBJ2-5; D may be TRBD1 (7 bases). Germline CDR1 is KGHSH and CDR2 is LQKENI. CDR3 length: 13 residues. The ends were cut back, 6 bases at V and 5 bases at J, with 13 bases in the middle. Here the CDR3 reads CASSLQGRETQYF. CDR3 nucleotide sequence: TGTGCCAGCTCTCTACAGGGGAGGGAGACCCAGTACTTC.

In this sample, this clone turned up once. This chain connects TRBV7-3 to TRBJ2-1; 9 bases line up with TRBD1. The CDR3 totals 14 residues. The V gene end was trimmed by 4 bases and the J gene end by 7 bases; junction bases not matched to a gene: 5. Germline assignment: CDR1 SGHTA and CDR2 FQGTGA. The CDR3, as DNA: TGTGCCAGCAGCTCCCGGGACAGGGCTAATGAGCAGTTCTTC. Encoded protein: CASSSRDRANEQFF.

The V and J genes are TRBV28 and TRBJ1-6; D not resolved. The V end was cut by 6 bases, the J end by 8 bases, with 11 bases between. There are 13 residues in the CDR3. CDR1 and CDR2 from the germline V gene are MDHEN and SYDVKM. CDR3 sequence reads: CASSGAGHSPLHF. The CDR3 DNA reads TGTGCCAGCAGCGGAGCCGGACATTCACCCCTCCACTTT.

The chain joins TRBV15 to TRBJ1-5; D unclear. Trimming took off 3 bases at V and 4 bases at J, with 7 bases between the two ends. The CDR3 covers 13 residues. From germline, CDR1 is LNHNV and CDR2 YYDKDF (reference sequence). DNA for the CDR3: TGTGCCACCAGCAGGCAGAGAAATCAGCCCCAGCATTTT. This codes for CATSRQRNQPQHF.

The chain employs TRBV7-8 and TRBJ2-4, with D perhaps TRBD1 (5 bases). Trimming left V 1 base short and J 7 bases short, with 14 bases between. CDR1 SGHVS and CDR2 FQNEAQ come from the germline V gene. This CDR3 is built from 15 residues. The CDR3 is CASSLDDSGGNIQYF. Written as DNA, the CDR3 is TGTGCCAGCAGCTTAGATGACAGTGGTGGGAACATTCAGTACTTC.

The chain joins TRBV5-1 to TRBJ2-1; D gene uncertain. The CDR3 totals 13 residues. Germline loops: CDR1 SGHRS, CDR2 YFSETQ. Trimming removed 5 bases at V and 8 bases at J, with 14 bases between. CDR3 loop: CASSTGVSDEQFF. The CDR3 DNA is TGCGCCAGCAGTACTGGAGTTTCTGATGAGCAGTTCTTC.

J is TRBJ2-5 and V is TRBV2; D gene unclear. The tail of the sequence fits TRBJ2-7 better, so the J call may be wrong. There are 13 residues in the CDR3. Looked up from germline, CDR1 is SNHLY and CDR2 is FYNNEI. The CDR3 region is CASSSITAYEQYF. The CDR3 region has the DNA TGTGCCAGCAGTTCGATCACTGCCTACGAGCAGTACTTC.

This clone was detected many times. The chain recombines TRBV2 with TRBJ2-2; possible D gene TRBD2, 5 bases. Germline CDR1 is SNHLY and CDR2 is FYNNEI. The CDR3 consists of 14 residues. The CDR3 DNA follows: TGTGCTTCAGCGGTGGCTACCAACACCGGGGAGCTGTTTTTT. Amino acids: CASAVATNTGELFF.

This clone has a handful of counts. Other DNA sequences in this sample translate to the same CDR3. The chain links TRBV2 to TRBJ1-4; D is unclear. Germline CDR1 and CDR2: SNHLY and FYNNEI. The CDR3 covers 12 residues. The V and J ends lost 4 bases and 4 bases respectively, with 4 bases between them. Here the CDR3 reads CASSGVNEKLFF. The CDR3 nucleotides are TGTGCCAGCAGTGGGGTTAATGAAAAACTGTTTTTT.

Regarding this clone: This clone may be a read error of a much larger clone one base away. This CDR3 is also generated by other DNA sequences in the sample. This CDR3 reads CASSFDSNYGYTF. For the CDR3, the DNA is TGTGCCAGCAGCTTCGACTCTAACTATGGCTACACCTTC. This rearrangement joins TRBV7-6 to TRBJ1-2; D is ambiguous. The germline V gene encodes CDR1 SGHVS and CDR2 FNYEAQ. The V end lost 3 bases, the J end lost 0 bases, and 5 bases lay between the germline ends. This CDR3 spans 13 amino acids. The full variable domain, with the rest looked up from reference TRBV7-6 and TRBJ1-2, is GAGVSQSPRYKVTKRGQDVALRCDPISGHVSLYWYRQALGQGPEFLTYFNYEAQQDKSGLPNDRFSAERPEGSISTLTIQRTEQRDSAMYRCASSFDSNYGYTFGSGTRLTVV.

V and J are TRBV28 and TRBJ2-7; TRBD2 agrees at 8 bases. This CDR3 is 17 amino acids long. CDR1 MDHEN and CDR2 SYDVKM come from the germline V gene. V was pared by 4 bases and J by 3 bases, with 14 bases of the junction left unmatched. The CDR3 loop reads CASSYRIGGGSHYEQYF. The DNA of the CDR3 is TGTGCCAGCAGTTATCGTATCGGGGGGGGCAGCCACTACGAGCAGTACTTC.

This clone has only a few counts. The V call is TRBV5-1, the J call TRBJ1-2; D might be TRBD1 (5 bases). Trimming shortened V by 0 bases and J by 2 bases, and 14 bases separated the two germline ends. The CDR3 is 16 amino acids. Germline CDR1 SGHRS, CDR2 YFSETQ. CDR3 DNA: TGCGCCAGCAGCTTGGACCCCTCGACAGCGAACTATGGCTACACCTTC. Translating it yields CASSLDPSTANYGYTF. Using reference TRBV5-1 and TRBJ1-2 for the parts outside the CDR3, the full variable domain is KAGVTQTPRYLIKTRGQQVTLSCSPISGHRSVSWYQQTPGQGLQFLFEYFSETQRNKGNFPGRFSGRQFSNSRSEMNVSTLELGDSALYLCASSLDPSTANYGYTFGSGTRLTVV.

This sequence joins TRBV6-1 and TRBJ2-1; D call uncertain. The V end was cut by 2 bases, the J end by 6 bases, with 8 bases between. The CDR3 runs to 13 residues. Germline lookup yields CDR1 MNHNS and CDR2 SASEGT. CDR3 in DNA: TGTGCCAGCAGTGAACGACCAGTCAATGAGCAGTTCTTC. This translates into CASSERPVNEQFF.

J is TRBJ1-3 and V is TRBV6-1; D remains ambiguous. CDR1 MNHNS and CDR2 SASEGT come from the germline V gene. The CDR3 runs 15 residues. The V gene lost 2 bases and the J gene lost 0 bases, with 8 bases spanning the gap. The CDR3 DNA is TGTGCCAGCAGTGAAACATGGGACTCTGGAAACACCATATATTTT. Translating gives CASSETWDSGNTIYF.

The chain carries TRBV5-1 and TRBJ1-4; 7 bases align to TRBD1. The CDR3 consists of 13 residues. V dropped 7 bases and J dropped 4; count of bases not matched to a gene: 4. Per the germline V gene, CDR1 is SGHRS and CDR2 is YFSETQ. This CDR3 reads CASRTGLNEKLFF. Here the CDR3 DNA reads TGCGCCAGCCGGACAGGCCTTAATGAAAAACTGTTTTTT.

This chain links TRBV7-7 with TRBJ2-5, with TRBD1 as a possible D gene (8 bases). CDR3 size: 15 residues. V gave up 5 bases and J gave up 4 bases, with 17 bases separating them. In germline, CDR1 is SSHAT, CDR2 FNYEAQ (reference sequence). The DNA for the CDR3 is TGTGCCAGCAGCCGACAGACAGGGGAGGGAGAGACCCAGTACTTC. Translation gives CASSRQTGEGETQYF.

The rearrangement uses TRBV4-1 and TRBJ1-5, with D perhaps TRBD1 (6 bases). Germline CDR1 and CDR2: MGHRA and YSYEKL. Deletions cut 5 bases from V and 2 bases from J, with 19 bases between. CDR3 length: 17 residues. CDR3 amino acids: CASSKKAQGQGNQPQHF. DNA for the CDR3: TGCGCCAGCAGCAAAAAAGCGCAGGGGCAAGGCAATCAGCCCCAGCATTTT.

This clone appeared a single time. The sample holds other DNA sequences that translate to the same CDR3. The chain uses TRBV30 and TRBJ2-1; D may be TRBD2 (6 bases). Germline CDR1 is GTSNPN and CDR2 is SVGIG (reference sequence). V lost 0 bases and J 4 bases, leaving 13 bases between the germline ends. The CDR3 is 15 residues long. The CDR3 loop is CAWSVLAGFYNEQFF. Here the CDR3 DNA reads TGTGCCTGGAGTGTACTGGCGGGATTTTACAATGAGCAGTTCTTC.

V usage is TRBV5-1 and J usage is TRBJ2-7; D perhaps matches TRBD1 (6 bases). CDR3 length: 13 residues. Per the germline V gene, CDR1 is SGHRS and CDR2 is YFSETQ. V was clipped by 0 bases and J by 5 bases, with 9 bases between them. The CDR3, as DNA: TGCGCCAGCAGCTTGGCCAACAGGGACGAGCAGTACTTC. Its translation is CASSLANRDEQYF.

The chain joins TRBV5-5 to TRBJ2-5; tentatively, D is TRBD2 (6 bases). Germline V gene lookup returns CDR1 SGHKS and CDR2 YYEKEE (reference sequence). The CDR3 runs to 16 residues. Trimming removed 4 bases at V and 2 bases at J, with 18 bases between. The CDR3 DNA sequence: TGTGCCAGCAGCCCCCTCGGGGGAGCGCGGCAAGAGACCCAGTACTTC. This codes for CASSPLGGARQETQYF.

The CDR3 DNA follows: TGTGCCTCGCAGACCTCTGGGGCCAACGTCCTGACTTTC. It yields the protein CASQTSGANVLTF. This chain connects TRBV30 to TRBJ2-6, with D unresolved. Germline assignment: CDR1 GTSNPN and CDR2 SVGIG (reference sequence). The CDR3 is made up of 13 amino acids. V lost 7 bases and J 0 bases, leaving 7 bases between the germline ends. Full variable domain (rest looked up from reference TRBV30 and TRBJ2-6): SQTIHQWPATLVQPVGSPLSLECTVEGTSNPNLYWYRQAAGRGLQLLFYSVGIGQISSEVPQNLSASRPQDRQFILSSKKLLLSDSGFYLCASQTSGANVLTFGAGSRLTVL.

The rearrangement joins TRBV13 to TRBJ2-1, with 8 bases matching TRBD1. Per germline, CDR1 PRHDT and CDR2 FYEKMQ (reference sequence). This CDR3 comprises 16 residues. V dropped 5 bases and J dropped 9; count of bases not matched to a gene: 15. CDR3 coding DNA: TGTGCCAGCAGCCCCTTTGAAACAGGGGGTTGGGGTGAGCAGTTCTTC. It yields the protein CASSPFETGGWGEQFF.

CDR3 loop: CASSLSPGMNTEAFF. In DNA, the CDR3 is TGTGCCAGCAGTTTATCTCCAGGCATGAACACTGAAGCTTTCTTT. The chain uses TRBV27 and TRBJ1-1; D ambiguous. The CDR3 runs 15 residues. Trimming shortened V by 0 bases and J by 0 bases, and 8 bases separated the two germline ends. Per germline, CDR1 MNHEY and CDR2 SMNVEV (reference sequence).

This chain joins TRBV18 and TRBJ2-7, with TRBD1 matching 8 bases. This CDR3 region has 15 residues. Germline lookup yields CDR1 KGHSH and CDR2 LQKENI. Germline trimming cut 3 bases from V and 6 bases from J; bases unmatched to any gene: 10. CDR3: CASSPLDRAVAEQYF. DNA for the CDR3: TGTGCCAGCTCACCTCTGGACAGGGCCGTTGCCGAGCAGTACTTC.